This is a list of T cell receptor beta chains from one sample in a study of CD8+ T cells in alopecia areata. The assay was immunoSEQ multiplex PCR, and TCRdb's table has in-frame clones only and misses some. Of some 200,000 clones in the sample, 58% are singletons; the top ten hold 5% to 6%. The sequenced sample was CD4+ T cells sorted from blood, obtained at week 24, from a patient treated with tofacitinib. These receptor sequences come from a human donor with alopecia areata. Each CDR3 is given with its conserved first and last residue.

TRBV7-2	TRBJ1-1	CASSSGRRTEAFF
TRBV11-2	TRBJ1-2	CASSRDRPDGYTF
TRBV29-1	TRBJ2-3	CSVETGGRGTDTQYF
TRBV28	TRBJ2-1	CASTHPPGSQRRRGEQFF
TRBV6-5	TRBJ2-5	CASSYSLQTQETQYF
TRBV2	TRBJ2-5	CASRDRGETQYF
TRBV2	TRBJ1-5	CASSVEGTVGQPQHF
TRBV5-6	TRBJ2-1	CASSLARYGQFF
TRBV28	TRBJ1-2	CASSSEDYGYTF
TRBV5-6	TRBJ2-3	CASSSYDRSTDTQYF
TRBV20-1	TRBJ1-4	CSARGEKLFF
TRBV5-1	TRBJ2-1	CASSLEGECFF
TRBV6-5	TRBJ2-1	CASSYSKGGDEQFF
TRBV7-2	TRBJ2-7	CASSLGLAGPYEQYF
TRBV19	TRBJ1-1	CASSIIRTGLNTEAFF
TRBV7-9	TRBJ1-1	CASSLSGRDTEAFF
TRBV5-6	TRBJ2-1	CASSSGEPGGEQFF
TRBV19	TRBJ1-5	CASSPRDWPQHF
TRBV6-5	TRBJ2-3	CASSYSAGRDTQYF
TRBV4-1	TRBJ2-5	CASSLGSQETQYF
TRBV11-1	TRBJ2-4	CASSYRRSNIQYF
TRBV28	TRBJ2-5	CASRGSGQTGETQYF
TRBV5-4	TRBJ2-3	CASSLLEGTDTQYF
TRBV29-1	TRBJ1-1	CSVHQGASNTEAFF
TRBV5-1	TRBJ2-1	CASSRDRVSSNEQFF
TRBV25-1	TRBJ1-4	CASSEYDRKLFF
TRBV29-1	TRBJ2-3	CSLDRGTDTQYF